One and the same sample provided the 19 T cell receptor beta chains below, sequenced in a study of cytomegalovirus exposure and HLA in healthy donors. It was with 60 Vbeta and 13 Jbeta primers that the PCR ran. Here immunoSEQ multiplex PCR was the method, and the copy in TCRdb shows in-frame clones only, minus some. Among 120,000 or so clones listed, 75% were seen once. Specimen: PBMCs. The receptors derive from a woman aged 50 to 60 in good health and CMV-seronegative.

This clone was observed a few times. The V gene is TRBV7-9, the J gene TRBJ2-1; 10 bases are shared with TRBD2. This CDR3 has 17 residues. Germline CDR1 is SEHNR and CDR2 is FQNEAQ (reference sequence). V dropped 5 bases and J dropped 7; count of bases not matched to a gene: 14. The CDR3 is CASSHKSLAGVSNEQFF. CDR3 coding DNA: TGTGCCAGCAGCCACAAATCTCTAGCGGGAGTTTCGAATGAGCAGTTCTTC.

This clone was recorded a few times. The rearrangement joins TRBV4-2 to TRBJ2-7, with 7 bases that match TRBD2. CDR1 and CDR2 from the germline V gene are LGHNA and YNFKEQ. V was pared by 0 bases and J by 4 bases, with 9 bases of the junction left unmatched. The CDR3 has 16 amino acids. This CDR3 reads CASSQDNAGDHYEQYF. The CDR3, as DNA: TGTGCCAGCAGCCAAGATAACGCGGGAGACCATTACGAGCAGTACTTC.

CDR3 in amino acids: CASSSTEGKRGYTF. The CDR3 region has the DNA TGTGCCAGCAGCTCGACTGAAGGAAAACGAGGCTACACCTTC. This rearrangement joins TRBV5-6 to TRBJ1-2; D gene ambiguous. Germline loops: CDR1 SGHDT, CDR2 YYEEEE. Trimming cost V 3 bases and J 8 bases, with 17 bases left between them. The CDR3 runs to 14 residues.

CDR3 in DNA: TGTGCCAGCAGCTTAGCGCTGGGACCGGGGGGTTACAATGAGCAGTTCTTC. This codes for CASSLALGPGGYNEQFF. V gene TRBV7-6 combines with J gene TRBJ2-1, with TRBD2 matching over 7 bases. After removal of 0 bases from V and 4 bases from J, the junction contained 9 bases not matched to a gene. Germline V lookup: CDR1 SGHVS, CDR2 FNYEAQ. CDR3 length: 17 amino acids.

J is TRBJ2-1 and V is TRBV6-4; TRBD2 matches 8 bases. The germline V gene has CDR1 MRHNA and CDR2 SNTAGT. This CDR3 region has 13 residues. J was trimmed by 9 bases and V by 5 bases; bases with no gene match: 6. The CDR3: CASSTAGGGEQFF. CDR3 DNA: TGTGCCAGCAGTACCGCGGGAGGTGGTGAGCAGTTCTTC.

The V call is TRBV6-1, the J call TRBJ1-2; TRBD1 agrees at 10 bases. The length of the CDR3 is 16 residues. With 3 bases clipped from V and 5 bases from J, the junction kept 9 bases outside the gene matches. Germline loops: CDR1 MNHNS, CDR2 SASEGT. CDR3 region: CASSEGQGQIGYGYTF. The CDR3 DNA sequence: TGTGCCAGCAGTGAGGGACAGGGGCAAATAGGGTATGGCTACACCTTC.

In its sample, this clone was seen once. The rearrangement joins TRBV4-1 to TRBJ2-3, with 7 bases that match TRBD2. Germline-derived CDR1 and CDR2 are MGHRA and YSYEKL. This CDR3 comprises 17 residues. V shed 1 base and J 2 bases; nucleotides not matched to a gene: 9. As DNA, the CDR3 is TGCGCCAGCAGCCAAGGAGTCAAGCGGGATCACACAGATACGCAGTATTTT. Protein: CASSQGVKRDHTDTQYF.

This sequence joins TRBV28 and TRBJ1-2; D gene uncertain. Trimming removed 2 bases at V and 2 bases at J, with 12 bases between. Germline V lookup: CDR1 MDHEN, CDR2 SYDVKM. This CDR3 spans 15 amino acids. In nucleotides, the CDR3 is TGTGCCAGCAGTTTACGGGCGGGGATGAACTATGGCTACACCTTC. Protein product: CASSLRAGMNYGYTF.

The V gene is TRBV19, the J gene TRBJ2-7, with a possible D match to TRBD1 (6 bases). V lost 3 bases to trimming and J lost 13 bases, with 16 bases between them. In germline, CDR1 is LNHDA, CDR2 SQIVND (reference sequence). This CDR3 region has 12 residues. The CDR3 DNA reads as TGTGCCAGTAGTATCGTCCAGGGGCCCAAATACTTC. This sequence encodes CASSIVQGPKYF.

The V call is TRBV6-6, the J call TRBJ1-5, with a weak D call TRBD1 (6 bases). Trimming shortened V by 5 bases and J by 9 bases, and 8 bases separated the two germline ends. CDR1 is MNHNY, CDR2 SVGAGI, per germline (reference sequence). The CDR3 loop spans 11 amino acids. CDR3: CASSIQGPQHF. In DNA form, the CDR3 reads TGTGCCAGCAGTATACAGGGGCCCCAGCATTTT.

This sequence joins TRBV7-9 and TRBJ1-3, with D perhaps TRBD1 (6 bases). The V end lost 5 bases, the J end lost 3 bases, and 14 bases lay between the germline ends. Germline lookup yields CDR1 SEHNR and CDR2 FQNEAQ (reference sequence). This CDR3 comprises 15 residues. CDR3 in DNA: TGTGCCAGCAGCCGTCTCCCAGGGGTTGGAAACACCATATATTTT. Residues: CASSRLPGVGNTIYF.

This chain joins TRBV7-3 and TRBJ2-2; 9 bases are shared with TRBD1. This CDR3 spans 17 amino acids. Per the germline V gene, CDR1 is SGHTA and CDR2 is FQGTGA. Unmatched junction bases numbered 12, after V lost 6 bases and J lost 4 bases. This chain's CDR3 is CASSSSRDRESTGELFF. The CDR3 DNA reads TGTGCCAGCAGTTCATCCCGGGACAGGGAGAGCACCGGGGAGCTGTTTTTT.

V usage is TRBV6-4 and J usage is TRBJ1-2; 7 bases fit TRBD1. Germline lookup yields CDR1 MRHNA and CDR2 SNTAGT. V trimming: 1 base; J trimming: 9 bases; junction bases outside the gene matches: 2. The CDR3 is 12 amino acids. The CDR3 region has the DNA TGTGCCAGCAGTGACTACAGGGGTAGCTACACCTTC. It codes for CASSDYRGSYTF.

The chain couples TRBV7-2 to TRBJ2-5; D might be TRBD2 (6 bases). The CDR3 runs 11 residues. Germline assignment: CDR1 SGHTA and CDR2 FQGNSA. V shed 3 bases and J shed 7 bases, with 6 bases lying between them. This CDR3 is CASSLGGTQYF. For the CDR3, the DNA is TGTGCCAGCAGCTTGGGAGGGACCCAGTACTTC.

In its sample, this clone was seen once. The V call is TRBV28, the J call TRBJ2-2; 12 nucleotides line up with TRBD2. V lost 3 bases and J lost 9; bases outside the gene matches: 17. Germline V gives CDR1 MDHEN, CDR2 SYDVKM. This CDR3 spans 19 amino acids. The CDR3 region has the DNA TGTGCCAGCAGTTTTTTTATGATAGGACTAGCGGGGAGGGGCCGGGAGCTGTTTTTT. Protein product: CASSFFMIGLAGRGRELFF.

This clone was seen a handful of times. V usage is TRBV14 and J usage is TRBJ2-2, with 10 positions matching TRBD2. The CDR3 has 19 amino acids. Germline CDR1 and CDR2: SGHDN and FVKESK. The ends lost 4 bases at V and 3 bases at J; junction bases unmatched: 14. The CDR3 region has the DNA TGTGCCAGCAGCCGGGCTCCTAGCGGGAGTTTTCGGGACACCGGGGAGCTGTTTTTT. As protein: CASSRAPSGSFRDTGELFF.

J is TRBJ2-7 and V is TRBV7-9; maybe TRBD2 (6 bases). This CDR3 region has 12 residues. Germline CDR1 reads SEHNR; CDR2 reads FQNEAQ (reference sequence). The V and J ends lost 5 bases and 6 bases respectively, with 11 bases between them. CDR3 protein: CASSQIGGEQYF. CDR3 DNA sequence: TGTGCCAGCAGCCAGATCGGGGGCGAGCAGTACTTC.

This sequence joins TRBV5-8 and TRBJ2-4, with 7 bases that match TRBD1. After removal of 4 bases from V and 11 bases from J, the junction contained 12 bases not matched to a gene. The CDR3 runs 14 residues. The germline gives CDR1 SGHTS, CDR2 YDEGEE. DNA for the CDR3: TGTGCCAGCAGCAAGGACAGGAACCGAGACCTTCAGTACTTC. Protein: CASSKDRNRDLQYF.

V and J are TRBV28 and TRBJ1-2; D is possibly TRBD1 (5 bases). CDR1 MDHEN and CDR2 SYDVKM come from the germline V gene. Trimming stripped 4 bases from V and 4 bases from J, with 10 bases between. The CDR3 loop spans 13 amino acids. CDR3 loop: CASSSPGAYGYTF. CDR3 coding DNA: TGTGCCAGCAGTTCCCCTGGGGCCTATGGCTACACCTTC.